Shown below are 23 T cell receptor beta chains from a single sample sequenced in a study of OX40 agonist ivuxolimab in advanced cancers. Assay used: immunoSEQ multiplex PCR; TCRdb lists only in-frame clones, some missing. The sample shows fewer than 100,000 clones, around nine tenths of them seen only once. This material consisted of CD4+ or CD8+ T cells sorted from blood, taken in a trial of the OX40 agonist ivuxolimab. These receptors were taken from an adult with an advanced solid tumor such as melanoma, head and neck, liver or kidney cancer.

The chain carries TRBV20-1 and TRBJ1-1, with D perhaps matching TRBD1 (5 bases). Deletions cut 6 bases from V and 4 bases from J, with 9 bases between. The CDR3 contains 11 residues. In germline, CDR1 is DFQATT, CDR2 SNEGSKA (reference sequence). CDR3 sequence (DNA): TGCAGTGCGGGACGGGGCACTGAAGCTTTCTTT. Translation: CSAGRGTEAFF.

The V call is TRBV10-2, the J call TRBJ1-5, with D possibly being TRBD1 (5 bases). The CDR3 totals 12 residues. Trimming took 5 bases from V and 6 from J, leaving 8 bases between them. The germline V gene has CDR1 WSHSY and CDR2 SAAADI. CDR3 DNA sequence: TGCGCCAGCAGTCAGGGATCTCAGCCCCAGCATTTT. It yields the protein CASSQGSQPQHF.

This chain joins TRBV6-5 and TRBJ1-4; 9 bases align to TRBD1. The CDR3 covers 15 residues. Germline assignment: CDR1 MNHEY and CDR2 SVGAGI. The junction had 4 bases not matched to a gene; V was cut back by 0 bases and J by 8 bases. CDR3: CASSYSGQGNEKLFF. CDR3 in DNA: TGTGCCAGCAGTTACTCCGGACAGGGGAACGAAAAACTGTTTTTT.

The rearrangement joins TRBV7-9 to TRBJ2-2, with TRBD2 identical over 8 bases. This CDR3 spans 15 amino acids. Germline CDR1 reads SEHNR; CDR2 reads FQNEAQ (reference sequence). Trimming removed 5 bases from V and 0 bases from J; junction bases left unmatched: 2. The CDR3 DNA is TGTGCCAGCAGCGTTAGCGGGGCGAACACCGGGGAGCTGTTTTTT. Encoded protein: CASSVSGANTGELFF.

The J gene is TRBJ2-7, the V gene TRBV7-6; the D is unclear. The CDR3 is 14 residues long. Germline values: CDR1 SGHVS, CDR2 FNYEAQ. The V gene lost 5 bases and the J gene lost 0 bases, with 11 bases spanning the gap. The CDR3 region is CASSAASVSYEQYF. The CDR3 coding sequence is TGTGCCAGCAGCGCAGCCTCTGTCTCCTACGAGCAGTACTTC.

The rearrangement uses TRBV7-9 and TRBJ1-1, with a tentative D call TRBD1 (6 bases). The CDR3 consists of 16 residues. Germline CDR1 SEHNR, CDR2 FQNEAQ (reference sequence). Trimming cost V 3 bases and J 3 bases, with 17 bases left between them. CDR3 coding DNA: TGTGCCAGCAGCTTCATACAGGGTAAGGGAGACACTGAAGCTTTCTTT. The encoded protein is CASSFIQGKGDTEAFF.

The chain uses TRBV28 and TRBJ2-7; TRBD1 agrees at 7 bases. The CDR3 length is 15 residues. V lost 5 bases to trimming and J lost 3 bases; unmatched junction nucleotides: 10. CDR1 is MDHEN, CDR2 SYDVKM, per germline. The CDR3 loop is CASSPHGQAGYEQYF. CDR3 coding DNA: TGTGCCAGCAGTCCACATGGACAGGCGGGCTACGAGCAGTACTTC.

This chain joins TRBV18 and TRBJ1-2; maybe TRBD1 (5 bases). V was trimmed by 3 bases and J by 4 bases, leaving 15 bases between them. This CDR3 region has 15 residues. The V gene's germline CDR1 is KGHSH and CDR2 LQKENI. The chain's CDR3 is CASSPAEGMGYGYTF. The CDR3 bases are TGTGCCAGCTCACCCGCAGAGGGGATGGGCTATGGCTACACCTTC.

CDR3 DNA sequence: TGTGCCAGCAACGGACTATATGGCTACACCTTC. Amino acid sequence: CASNGLYGYTF. The chain carries TRBV6-4 and TRBJ1-2; D remains ambiguous. Deletions cut 7 bases from V and 5 bases from J, with 8 bases between. This CDR3 spans 11 amino acids. CDR1 and CDR2 (germline): MRHNA, SNTAGT.

The V and J genes are TRBV7-2 and TRBJ2-7, with D unresolved. Germline V gives CDR1 SGHTA, CDR2 FQGNSA. This CDR3 is built from 16 residues. Trimming left V 5 bases short and J 1 base short, with 18 bases between. In nucleotides, the CDR3 is TGTGCCAGCAGCCCCCGAGGATGGTCTACATCCTACGAGCAGTACTTC. It specifies CASSPRGWSTSYEQYF.

The genes are TRBV2 and TRBJ1-2; 7 bases are a match to TRBD1. After removal of 5 bases from V and 6 bases from J, the junction contained 9 bases not matched to a gene. The CDR3 sequence is 14 residues long. Germline values: CDR1 SNHLY, CDR2 FYNNEI. The CDR3 nucleotides read TGTGCCAGCAGTATTAGACAGGGCGGTGATGGCTACACCTTC. Residues: CASSIRQGGDGYTF.

The rearrangement joins TRBV6-6 to TRBJ2-3; D call uncertain. Germline CDR1 is MNHNY and CDR2 is SVGAGI (reference sequence). The V and J ends lost 4 bases and 1 base respectively, with 9 bases between them. CDR3 length equals 14 residues. In nucleotides, the CDR3 is TGTGCCAGCAGTTCTTGGGCGGGCACAGATACGCAGTATTTT. This sequence encodes CASSSWAGTDTQYF.

The chain carries TRBV2 and TRBJ1-4; D might be TRBD1 (5 bases). The CDR3 has 13 amino acids. CDR1 is SNHLY and CDR2 is FYNNEI in the germline V gene. Trimming cost V 0 bases and J 13 bases, with 12 bases left between them. The CDR3 here is CASSEAVRVRLFF. The DNA for the CDR3 is TGTGCCAGCAGTGAAGCGGTCAGGGTAAGACTGTTTTTT.

The CDR3 reads CASSYSFQGTYEQYF. CDR3 DNA sequence: TGTGCCAGCAGTTACTCGTTCCAGGGAACCTACGAGCAGTACTTC. V gene TRBV6-6 combines with J gene TRBJ2-7; D might be TRBD1 (5 bases). Germline lookup yields CDR1 MNHNY and CDR2 SVGAGI (reference sequence). V was cut by 0 bases and J by 2 bases, with 11 bases left in between. There are 15 residues in the CDR3.

DNA for the CDR3: TGTGCCAGCAGCTTGGGGGCGGGAGCTGGGACCCAGTACTTC. Translating it yields CASSLGAGAGTQYF. The chain joins TRBV5-5 to TRBJ2-5; 7 bases align to TRBD2. The germline V gene encodes CDR1 SGHKS and CDR2 YYEKEE (reference sequence). The CDR3 extends over 14 amino acids. With V trimmed by 0 bases and J by 7 bases, 6 bases remained unmatched.

The chain couples TRBV28 to TRBJ2-2, with TRBD1 matching over 12 bases. The germline gives CDR1 MDHEN, CDR2 SYDVKM. The CDR3 is made up of 15 amino acids. V lost 6 bases to trimming and J lost 5 bases; unmatched junction nucleotides: 4. DNA for the CDR3: TGTGCCAGCAGACGGGGACAGGGGGCGACCGGGGAGCTGTTTTTT. Translation gives CASRRGQGATGELFF.

The chain is built from TRBV6-1 and TRBJ2-3; D gene ambiguous. Germline V gene sequence: CDR1 MNHNS, CDR2 SASEGT. V was shortened by 7 bases and J by 3 bases, with 17 bases between the two germline ends. The CDR3 totals 15 residues. CDR3 nucleotide sequence: TGTGCCAGCATCCTGTCGGGCAGGAGTACAGATACGCAGTATTTT. Translating gives CASILSGRSTDTQYF.

The chain carries TRBV7-3 and TRBJ2-5; 8 bases match TRBD2. In germline, CDR1 is SGHTA, CDR2 FQGTGA. This CDR3 spans 13 amino acids. J lost 5 bases, V lost 3 bases, and 2 bases had no gene match. CDR3 region: CASSFAGGETQYF. The DNA for the CDR3 is TGTGCCAGCAGCTTCGCGGGGGGCGAGACCCAGTACTTC.

This rearrangement joins TRBV6-1 to TRBJ1-1, with 7 bases that match TRBD1. Germline values: CDR1 MNHNS, CDR2 SASEGT. J gave up 2 bases and V 6 bases, and 9 bases lay outside the gene matches. The CDR3 runs to 15 residues. CDR3 region: CASRYRQGVNTEAFF. CDR3 nucleotides: TGTGCCAGCAGGTACCGACAGGGAGTCAACACTGAAGCTTTCTTT.

The chain links TRBV27 to TRBJ2-5; D uncertain. CDR3 size: 14 residues. The V end was cut by 5 bases, the J end by 2 bases, with 12 bases between. The V gene's germline CDR1 is MNHEY and CDR2 SMNVEV (reference sequence). CDR3 sequence reads: CASSALGRQETQYF. The CDR3 nucleotides read TGTGCCAGCAGTGCTCTTGGCAGGCAAGAGACCCAGTACTTC.

The chain carries TRBV9 and TRBJ2-1; TRBD2 matches 8 bases. The germline V gene has CDR1 SGDLS and CDR2 YYNGEE. This CDR3 has 15 residues. The J segment lost 7 bases and the V segment lost 0 bases, leaving 6 bases of the junction unmatched. In DNA form, the CDR3 reads TGTGCCAGCAGCGTAGAGTCGGGGGGGCATAATGAGCAGTTCTTC. It yields the protein CASSVESGGHNEQFF.

In its sample, this clone was seen once. CDR3 DNA: TGCGCCAGCAGCCAGAACAGGGGGACAAGCTCCTACGAGCAGTACTTC. It translates to CASSQNRGTSSYEQYF. This rearrangement joins TRBV4-3 to TRBJ2-7, with 8 bases matching TRBD1. This CDR3 comprises 16 residues. Looked up from germline, CDR1 is LGHNA and CDR2 is YSLEER. V was pared by 3 bases and J by 0 bases, with 7 bases of the junction left unmatched.

The chain is built from TRBV7-9 and TRBJ2-7, with a weak D call TRBD1 (5 bases). V lost 5 bases, J lost 2 bases, and 16 bases lay in between. This CDR3 spans 15 amino acids. The germline V gene has CDR1 SEHNR and CDR2 FQNEAQ (reference sequence). The CDR3 spells CASSPTRQGTYEQYF. As DNA, the CDR3 is TGTGCCAGCAGCCCCACAAGGCAGGGCACCTACGAGCAGTACTTC.